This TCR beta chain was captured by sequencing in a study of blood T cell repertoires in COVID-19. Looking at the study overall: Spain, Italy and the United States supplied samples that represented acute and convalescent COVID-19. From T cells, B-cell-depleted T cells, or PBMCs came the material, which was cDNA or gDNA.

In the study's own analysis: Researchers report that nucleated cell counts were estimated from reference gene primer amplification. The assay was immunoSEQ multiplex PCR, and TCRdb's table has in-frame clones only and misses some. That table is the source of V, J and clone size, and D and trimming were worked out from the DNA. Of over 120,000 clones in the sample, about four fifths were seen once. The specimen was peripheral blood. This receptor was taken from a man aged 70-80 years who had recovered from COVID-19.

CDR3 amino acids: CATSDLDSELSVIQGAYNSPLHF. The CDR3 coding sequence is TGTGCCACCAGTGACCTCGATTCGGAGTTGTCCGTTATACAGGGGGCCTATAATTCACCCCTCCACTTT. This chain links TRBV24-1 with TRBJ1-6; TRBD1 aligns across 8 bases. The V and J ends lost 4 bases and 2 bases, in that order; junction bases with no gene match: 24. CDR1 and CDR2 (germline): KGHDR, SFDVKD. The CDR3 is made up of 23 amino acids.